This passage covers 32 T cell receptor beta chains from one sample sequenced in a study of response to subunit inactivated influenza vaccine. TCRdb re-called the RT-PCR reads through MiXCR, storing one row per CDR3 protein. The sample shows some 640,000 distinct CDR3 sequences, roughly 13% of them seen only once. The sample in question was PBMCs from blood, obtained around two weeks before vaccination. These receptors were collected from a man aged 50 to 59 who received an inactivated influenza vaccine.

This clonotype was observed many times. CDR3 residues: CASSPTADYGYTF. The CDR3, as DNA: TGTGCCAGCAGCCCGACAGCAGACTATGGCTACACCTTC. V and J are TRBV11-1 and TRBJ1-2, with D possibly matching TRBD1 (5 bases). The CDR3 runs 13 residues. With 5 bases removed from V and 3 bases from J, the gap between germline ends came to 10 bases. Germline CDR1 reads SGHAT; CDR2 reads FQDESV (reference sequence).

CDR3 sequence: CASSPSSGISYEQYF. CDR3 nucleotides: TGTGCCAGCAGCCCGAGCTCAGGAATATCCTACGAGCAGTACTTC. V and J are TRBV7-9 and TRBJ2-7; D is unresolved. V was pared by 5 bases and J by 1 base, with 15 bases between. CDR1 and CDR2 (germline): SEHNR, FQNEAQ (reference sequence). The CDR3 covers 15 residues.

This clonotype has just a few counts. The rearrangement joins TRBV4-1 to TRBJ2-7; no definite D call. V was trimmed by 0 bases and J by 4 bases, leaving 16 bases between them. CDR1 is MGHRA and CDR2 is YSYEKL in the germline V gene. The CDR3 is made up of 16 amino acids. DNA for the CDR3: TGCGCCAGCAGCCAAGATCTTCGGCCTAGGTCTTACGAGCAGTACTTC. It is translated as CASSQDLRPRSYEQYF.

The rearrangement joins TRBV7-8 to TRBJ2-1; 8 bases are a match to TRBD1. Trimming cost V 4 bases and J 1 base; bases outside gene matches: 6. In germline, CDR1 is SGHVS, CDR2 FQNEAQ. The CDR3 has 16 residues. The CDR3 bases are TGTGCCAGCAGCTCGGAGACAGGGGAGTCCTACAATGAGCAGTTCTTC. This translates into CASSSETGESYNEQFF.

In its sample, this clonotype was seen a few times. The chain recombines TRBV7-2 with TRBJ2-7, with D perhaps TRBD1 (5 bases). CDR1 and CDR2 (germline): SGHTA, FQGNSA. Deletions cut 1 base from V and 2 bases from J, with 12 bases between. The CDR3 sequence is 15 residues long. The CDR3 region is CASSLVGVGTYEQYF. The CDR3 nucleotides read TGTGCCAGCAGCTTAGTAGGGGTAGGAACCTACGAGCAGTACTTC.

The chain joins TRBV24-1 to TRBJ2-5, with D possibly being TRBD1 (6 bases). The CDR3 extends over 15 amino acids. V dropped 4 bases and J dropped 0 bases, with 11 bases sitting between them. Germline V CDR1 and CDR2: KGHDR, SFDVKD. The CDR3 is CATSETQGYQETQYF. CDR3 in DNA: TGTGCCACCAGTGAAACGCAGGGGTACCAAGAGACCCAGTACTTC.

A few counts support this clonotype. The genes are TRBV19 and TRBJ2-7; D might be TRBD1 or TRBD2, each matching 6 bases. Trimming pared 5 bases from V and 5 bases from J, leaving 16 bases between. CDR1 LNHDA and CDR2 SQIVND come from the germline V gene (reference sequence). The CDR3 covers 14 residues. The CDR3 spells CASSVTGAGNEQYF. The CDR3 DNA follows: TGTGCCAGTAGTGTCACGGGGGCGGGGAACGAGCAGTACTTC.

CDR3 in amino acids: CAISESGSWAHEQYF. CDR3 DNA: TGTGCCATCAGTGAGTCTGGCTCCTGGGCTCACGAGCAGTACTTC. J is TRBJ2-7 and V is TRBV10-3; D gene uncertain. V lost 0 bases and J lost 5, with 14 bases in between. The length of the CDR3 is 15 residues. From germline, CDR1 is ENHRY and CDR2 SYGVKD.

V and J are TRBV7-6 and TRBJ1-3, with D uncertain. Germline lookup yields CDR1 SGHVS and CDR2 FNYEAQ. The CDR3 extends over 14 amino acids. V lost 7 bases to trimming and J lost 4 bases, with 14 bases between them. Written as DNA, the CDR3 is TGTGCCAGCAAACCCGACCATCGGGGAAACACCATATATTTT. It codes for CASKPDHRGNTIYF.

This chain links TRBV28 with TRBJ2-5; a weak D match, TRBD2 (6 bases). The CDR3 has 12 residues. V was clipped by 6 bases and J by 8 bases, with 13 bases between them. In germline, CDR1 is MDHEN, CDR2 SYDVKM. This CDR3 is CASSWGVGTQYF. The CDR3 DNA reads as TGTGCCAGCAGCTGGGGGGTTGGCACCCAGTACTTC.

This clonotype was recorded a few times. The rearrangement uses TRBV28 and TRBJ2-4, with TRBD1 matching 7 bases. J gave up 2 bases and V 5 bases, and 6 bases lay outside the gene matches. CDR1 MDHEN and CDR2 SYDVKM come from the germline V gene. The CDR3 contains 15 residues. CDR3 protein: CASSTTGVPKNIQYF. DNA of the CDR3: TGTGCCAGCAGTACCACAGGGGTCCCCAAAAACATTCAGTACTTC. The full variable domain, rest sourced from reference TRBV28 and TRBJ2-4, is DVKVTQSSRYLVKRTGEKVFLECVQDMDHENMFWYRQDPGLGLRLIYFSYDVKMKEKGDIPEGYSVSREKKERFSLILESASTNQTSMYLCASSTTGVPKNIQYFGAGTRLSVL.

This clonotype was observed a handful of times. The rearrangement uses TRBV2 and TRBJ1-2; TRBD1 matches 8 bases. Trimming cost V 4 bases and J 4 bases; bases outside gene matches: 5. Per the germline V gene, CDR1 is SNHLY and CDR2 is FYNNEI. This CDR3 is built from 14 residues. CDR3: CASSADRDGYGYTF. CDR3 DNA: TGTGCCAGCAGTGCGGACAGGGACGGCTATGGCTACACCTTC.

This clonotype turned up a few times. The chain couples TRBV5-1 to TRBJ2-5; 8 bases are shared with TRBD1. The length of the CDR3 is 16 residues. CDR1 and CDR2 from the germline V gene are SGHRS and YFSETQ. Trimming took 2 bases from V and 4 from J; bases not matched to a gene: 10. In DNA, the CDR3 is TGCGCCAGCAGCTTAGGAGCAGGGGGCTTCGGAGAGACCCAGTACTTC. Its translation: CASSLGAGGFGETQYF.

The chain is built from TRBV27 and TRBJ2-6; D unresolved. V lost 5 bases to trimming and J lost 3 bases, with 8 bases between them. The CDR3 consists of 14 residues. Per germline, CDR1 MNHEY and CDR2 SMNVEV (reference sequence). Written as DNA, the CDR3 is TGTGCCAGCAGTACCCTCGGTGGGGCCAACGTCCTGACTTTC. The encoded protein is CASSTLGGANVLTF.

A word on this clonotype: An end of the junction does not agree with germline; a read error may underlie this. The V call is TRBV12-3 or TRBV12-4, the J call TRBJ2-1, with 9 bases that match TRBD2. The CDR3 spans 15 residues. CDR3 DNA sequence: TGTGTCAGCAGAAGCGGGGGGCTAACCTACAATGAGCAGTTCTTC. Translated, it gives CVSRSGGLTYNEQFF.

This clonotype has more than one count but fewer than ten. The CDR3 loop is CASSQSSGLKTQYF. The CDR3 region has the DNA TGTGCCAGCAGCCAATCATCAGGGTTAAAGACCCAGTACTTC. This chain joins TRBV7-9 and TRBJ2-5, with D tentatively TRBD1 (5 bases). The CDR3 spans 14 residues. Trimming removed 5 bases at V and 6 bases at J, with 16 bases between. CDR1 and CDR2 (germline): SEHNR, FQNEAQ (reference sequence).

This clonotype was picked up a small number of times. Here the CDR3 DNA reads TGTGCCAGCAGTGAAAGGACAGGGGGCTTAGGCGAGCAGTACTTC. Amino acids: CASSERTGGLGEQYF. The chain carries TRBV6-1 and TRBJ2-7; 11 bases agree with TRBD1. Per germline, CDR1 MNHNS and CDR2 SASEGT. Trimming removed 2 bases from V and 6 bases from J; junction bases left unmatched: 6. There are 15 residues in the CDR3.

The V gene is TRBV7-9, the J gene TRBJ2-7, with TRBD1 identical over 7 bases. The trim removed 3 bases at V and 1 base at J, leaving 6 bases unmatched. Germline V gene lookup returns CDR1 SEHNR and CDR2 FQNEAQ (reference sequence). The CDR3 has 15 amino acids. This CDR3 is CASSFQQGPSYEQYF. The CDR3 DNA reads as TGTGCCAGCAGCTTTCAACAGGGGCCTTCCTACGAGCAGTACTTC. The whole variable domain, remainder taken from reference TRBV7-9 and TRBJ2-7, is DTGVSQNPRHKITKRGQNVTFRCDPISEHNRLYWYRQTLGQGPEFLTYFQNEAQLEKSRLLSDRFSAERPKGSFSTLEIQRTEQGDSAMYLCASSFQQGPSYEQYFGPGTRLTVT.

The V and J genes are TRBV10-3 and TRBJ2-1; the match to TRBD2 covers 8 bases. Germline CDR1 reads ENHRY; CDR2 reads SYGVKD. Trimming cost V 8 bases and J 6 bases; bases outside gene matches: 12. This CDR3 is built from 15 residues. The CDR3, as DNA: TGTGCCATCCATGACCCGGGACTAGGGGGCAATGAGCAGTTCTTC. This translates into CAIHDPGLGGNEQFF.

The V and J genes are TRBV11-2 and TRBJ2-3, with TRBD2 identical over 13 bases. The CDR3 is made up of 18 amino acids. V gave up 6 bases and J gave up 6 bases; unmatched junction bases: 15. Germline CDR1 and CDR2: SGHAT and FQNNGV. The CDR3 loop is CASRLFIGLAGVFDTQYF. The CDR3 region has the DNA TGTGCCAGCAGGCTCTTCATCGGACTAGCGGGAGTCTTTGATACGCAGTATTTT.

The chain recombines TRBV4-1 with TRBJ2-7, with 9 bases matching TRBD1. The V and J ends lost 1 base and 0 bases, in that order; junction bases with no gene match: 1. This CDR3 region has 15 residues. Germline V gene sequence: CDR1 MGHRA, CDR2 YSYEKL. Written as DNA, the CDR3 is TGCGCCAGCAGCCAAGGGACAGGGGACTCCTACGAGCAGTACTTC. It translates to CASSQGTGDSYEQYF.

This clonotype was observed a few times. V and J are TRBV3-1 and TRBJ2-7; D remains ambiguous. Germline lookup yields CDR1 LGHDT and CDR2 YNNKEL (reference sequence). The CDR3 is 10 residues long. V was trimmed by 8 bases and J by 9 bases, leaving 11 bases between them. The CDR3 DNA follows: TGTGCCAGCGGCAGGACCTTGCAGTACTTC. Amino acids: CASGRTLQYF.

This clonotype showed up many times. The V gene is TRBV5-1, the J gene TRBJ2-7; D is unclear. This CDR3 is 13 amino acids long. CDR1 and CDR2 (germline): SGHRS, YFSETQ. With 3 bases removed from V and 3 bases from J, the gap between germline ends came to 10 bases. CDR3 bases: TGCGCCAGCAGCTGGTCGAGCAACTACGAGCAGTACTTC. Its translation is CASSWSSNYEQYF. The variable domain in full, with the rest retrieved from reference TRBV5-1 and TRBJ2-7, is KAGVTQTPRYLIKTRGQQVTLSCSPISGHRSVSWYQQTPGQGLQFLFEYFSETQRNKGNFPGRFSGRQFSNSRSEMNVSTLELGDSALYLCASSWSSNYEQYFGPGTRLTVT.

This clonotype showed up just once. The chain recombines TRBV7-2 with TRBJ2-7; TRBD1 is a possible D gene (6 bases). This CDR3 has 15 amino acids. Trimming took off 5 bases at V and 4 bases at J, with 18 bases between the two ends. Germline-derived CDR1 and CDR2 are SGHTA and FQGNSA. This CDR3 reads CASSQGSSGVYEQYF. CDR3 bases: TGTGCCAGCAGCCAGGGGTCCAGCGGCGTTTACGAGCAGTACTTC.

The CDR3 reads CAWSHGLAGLNEQFF. CDR3 sequence (DNA): TGTGCCTGGAGTCATGGGCTAGCGGGACTCAATGAGCAGTTCTTC. The chain has TRBV30 and TRBJ2-1; 9 nucleotides align to TRBD2. Germline V lookup: CDR1 GTSNPN, CDR2 SVGIG (reference sequence). Losses at the gene ends were 2 bases for V and 6 bases for J; bases not matched to a gene: 8. The length of the CDR3 is 15 residues.

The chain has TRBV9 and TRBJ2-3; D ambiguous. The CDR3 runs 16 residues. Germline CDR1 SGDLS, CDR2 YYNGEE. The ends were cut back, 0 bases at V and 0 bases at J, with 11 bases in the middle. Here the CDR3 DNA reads TGTGCCAGCAGCGTAGGTCTACGCCACAGCACAGATACGCAGTATTTT. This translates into CASSVGLRHSTDTQYF.

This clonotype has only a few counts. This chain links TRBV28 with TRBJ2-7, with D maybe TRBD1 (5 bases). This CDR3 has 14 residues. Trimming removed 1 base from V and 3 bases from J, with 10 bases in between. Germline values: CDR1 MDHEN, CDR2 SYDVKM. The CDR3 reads CASSLYQGIYEQYF. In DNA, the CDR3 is TGTGCCAGCAGTTTATATCAGGGAATCTACGAGCAGTACTTC.

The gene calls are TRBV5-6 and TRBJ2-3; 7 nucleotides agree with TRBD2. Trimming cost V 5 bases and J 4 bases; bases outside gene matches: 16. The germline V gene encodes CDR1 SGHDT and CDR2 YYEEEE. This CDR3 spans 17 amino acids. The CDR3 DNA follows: TGTGCCAGCAGTAAAGTCGGGAACCGGGGGGAGTCAGATACGCAGTATTTT. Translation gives CASSKVGNRGESDTQYF.

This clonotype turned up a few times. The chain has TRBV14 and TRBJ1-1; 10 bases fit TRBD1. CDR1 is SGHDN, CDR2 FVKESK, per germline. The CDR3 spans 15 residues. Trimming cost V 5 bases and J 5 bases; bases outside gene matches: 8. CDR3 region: CASSLMRTGGTEAFF. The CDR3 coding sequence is TGTGCCAGCAGCTTAATGCGGACAGGGGGAACTGAAGCTTTCTTT.

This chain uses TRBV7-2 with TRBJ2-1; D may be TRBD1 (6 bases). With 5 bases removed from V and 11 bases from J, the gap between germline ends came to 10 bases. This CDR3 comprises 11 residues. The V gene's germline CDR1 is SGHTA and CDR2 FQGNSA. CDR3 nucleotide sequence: TGTGCCAGCAGCATCAGGGGAAAGCAGTTCTTC. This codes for CASSIRGKQFF.

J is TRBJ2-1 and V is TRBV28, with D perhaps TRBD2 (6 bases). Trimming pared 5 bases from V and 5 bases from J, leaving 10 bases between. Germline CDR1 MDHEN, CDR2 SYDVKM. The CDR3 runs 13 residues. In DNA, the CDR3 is TGTGCCAGCAGTGTCGGGAGAGACAATGAGCAGTTCTTC. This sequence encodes CASSVGRDNEQFF.

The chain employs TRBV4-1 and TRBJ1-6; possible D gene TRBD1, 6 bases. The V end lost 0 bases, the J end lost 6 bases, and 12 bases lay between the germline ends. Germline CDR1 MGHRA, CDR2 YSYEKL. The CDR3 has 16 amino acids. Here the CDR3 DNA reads TGCGCCAGCAGCCAAGACCTGTCAGGGGTTAATTCACCCCTCCACTTT. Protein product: CASSQDLSGVNSPLHF.